These 12 T cell receptor beta chains were sequenced from one sample in a study of blood T cell repertoires in COVID-19. The assay was immunoSEQ multiplex PCR, and TCRdb's table has in-frame clones only and misses some. The data show around 300,000 clones, 88% seen once. The sequenced sample was PBMCs or T cells enriched from blood (not recorded which). All receptors derive from a woman aged 45 to 65 who had recovered from COVID-19.

The V call is TRBV28, the J call TRBJ2-1; no definite D call. CDR3 size: 15 residues. Germline values: CDR1 MDHEN, CDR2 SYDVKM. Trimming took 4 bases from V and 3 from J, leaving 13 bases between them. The CDR3 DNA follows: TGTGCCAGCAGTTCGGTCCCGGTAAACTACAATGAGCAGTTCTTC. Amino acids: CASSSVPVNYNEQFF.

The V gene is TRBV25-1, the J gene TRBJ2-7, with 14 bases that match TRBD2. The CDR3 contains 14 residues. V dropped 5 bases and J dropped 5; count of bases not matched to a gene: 2. Germline V gene lookup returns CDR1 MGHDK and CDR2 SYGVNS. Here the CDR3 reads CASSKGLAGDEQYF. CDR3 coding DNA: TGTGCCAGCAGTAAGGGACTAGCGGGAGACGAGCAGTACTTC.

The gene calls are TRBV10-3 and TRBJ2-5; the match to TRBD1 covers 7 bases. J gave up 2 bases and V 6 bases, and 6 bases lay outside the gene matches. This CDR3 spans 14 amino acids. CDR1 and CDR2 from the germline V gene are ENHRY and SYGVKD. CDR3 DNA sequence: TGTGCCATCAGGAAGACAGGGCTACAAGAGACCCAGTACTTC. It translates to CAIRKTGLQETQYF.

The V and J genes are TRBV19 and TRBJ1-3, with TRBD1 matching 8 bases. The germline V gene has CDR1 LNHDA and CDR2 SQIVND (reference sequence). This CDR3 region has 15 residues. The trim removed 10 bases at V and 0 bases at J, leaving 8 bases unmatched. CDR3 region: CATGGQVRSGNTIYF. The CDR3 DNA reads TGTGCCACAGGGGGACAGGTCCGCTCTGGAAACACCATATATTTT.

This chain uses TRBV28 with TRBJ2-7; weak D call: TRBD2 (5 bases). The V gene lost 7 bases and the J gene lost 4 bases, with 17 bases spanning the gap. The germline V gene encodes CDR1 MDHEN and CDR2 SYDVKM. The CDR3 is 14 residues long. CDR3 sequence reads: CASISPGLLYEQYF. The DNA for the CDR3 is TGTGCCAGCATCTCTCCGGGGTTACTTTACGAGCAGTACTTC. The entire variable domain, with the rest obtained from reference TRBV28 and TRBJ2-7, is as follows: DVKVTQSSRYLVKRTGEKVFLECVQDMDHENMFWYRQDPGLGLRLIYFSYDVKMKEKGDIPEGYSVSREKKERFSLILESASTNQTSMYLCASISPGLLYEQYFGPGTRLTVT.

The rearrangement uses TRBV7-8 and TRBJ2-1; perhaps TRBD2 as D (5 bases). In germline, CDR1 is SGHVS, CDR2 FQNEAQ. The CDR3 spans 16 residues. The ends were cut back, 1 base at V and 5 bases at J, with 15 bases in the middle. The CDR3 loop reads CASSLVVGVSNNEQFF. DNA for the CDR3: TGTGCCAGCAGCTTAGTGGTGGGAGTATCTAACAATGAGCAGTTCTTC.

This clone was seen only a few times. This sequence joins TRBV20-1 and TRBJ1-2, with D tentatively TRBD1 (6 bases). Germline CDR1 reads DFQATT; CDR2 reads SNEGSKA (reference sequence). Trimming removed 4 bases at V and 5 bases at J, with 20 bases between. The CDR3 sequence is 15 residues long. The CDR3 DNA reads TGCAGTGCTATTGAGGGGCGGGGGCCAGGTTATGGCTACACCTTC. This encodes CSAIEGRGPGYGYTF.

This clone was seen just once. V usage is TRBV4-3 and J usage is TRBJ2-2; 10 bases line up with TRBD1. This CDR3 has 15 residues. Looked up from germline, CDR1 is LGHNA and CDR2 is YSLEER. V shed 4 bases, J shed 7 bases, and the junction held 6 bases outside the gene matches. In DNA form, the CDR3 reads TGCGCCAGCAGCCTCCGGACAGGGGGGGTCGGGGAGCTGTTTTTT. It yields the protein CASSLRTGGVGELFF.

The chain is built from TRBV3-1 (or the pseudogene TRBV3-2) and TRBJ2-2; D not certain. The germline gives CDR1 LGHDT, CDR2 YNNKEL (reference sequence). The V and J ends lost 0 bases and 0 bases respectively, with 8 bases between them. This CDR3 comprises 16 residues. The CDR3 region is CASSQDLRTNTGELFF. Written as DNA, the CDR3 is TGTGCCAGCAGCCAAGATCTACGCACGAACACCGGGGAGCTGTTTTTT.

The V call is TRBV11-2, the J call TRBJ2-3, with TRBD2 matching over 7 bases. Germline assignment: CDR1 SGHAT and CDR2 FQNNGV. Germline trimming cut 7 bases from V and 0 bases from J; bases unmatched to any gene: 16. CDR3 size: 18 residues. The CDR3 region is CASIILAEGHASTDTQYF. The DNA for the CDR3 is TGTGCCAGCATCATTCTAGCGGAGGGGCACGCTAGCACAGATACGCAGTATTTT.

This rearrangement joins TRBV30 to TRBJ2-1; D gene ambiguous. CDR3 length equals 11 residues. Germline-derived CDR1 and CDR2 are GTSNPN and SVGIG (reference sequence). Trimming removed 3 bases at V and 9 bases at J, with 9 bases between. This CDR3 is CAWRLSGEQFF. CDR3 bases: TGTGCCTGGAGGCTATCTGGTGAGCAGTTCTTC.

CDR3 DNA: TGTGCCACCAGCCAAAACACCGGGGAGCTGTTTTTT. Protein product: CATSQNTGELFF. The V gene is TRBV24-1, the J gene TRBJ2-2; D is ambiguous. Per germline, CDR1 KGHDR and CDR2 SFDVKD. The CDR3 totals 12 residues. V was pared by 7 bases and J by 2 bases, with 4 bases between.